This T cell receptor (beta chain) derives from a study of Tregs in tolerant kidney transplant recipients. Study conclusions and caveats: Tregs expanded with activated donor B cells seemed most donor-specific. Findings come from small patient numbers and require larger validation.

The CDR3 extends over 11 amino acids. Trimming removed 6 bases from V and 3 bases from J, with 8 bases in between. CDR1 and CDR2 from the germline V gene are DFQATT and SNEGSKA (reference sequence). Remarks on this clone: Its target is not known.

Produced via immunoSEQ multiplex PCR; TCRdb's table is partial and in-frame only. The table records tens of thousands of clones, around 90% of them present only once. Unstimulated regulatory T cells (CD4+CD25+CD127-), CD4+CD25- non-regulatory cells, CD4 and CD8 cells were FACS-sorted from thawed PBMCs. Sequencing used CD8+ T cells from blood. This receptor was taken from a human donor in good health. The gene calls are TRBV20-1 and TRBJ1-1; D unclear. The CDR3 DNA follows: TGCAGTGCGGCAGATTACACTGAAGCTTTCTTT. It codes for CSAADYTEAFF.